The sequence of this T cell receptor beta chain was determined in a study of CXCR3-negative and CXCR3-positive naive CD8 T cells. The germline V gene has CDR1 DFQATT and CDR2 SNEGSKA (reference sequence). The length of the CDR3 is 14 residues. Cells that were CD45RO-CCR7+CD27+CD95- constituted naive CD8+ T cells. As to this clonotype: What it binds is unknown.

UMI labels and 5' RACE were used to prepare the TRB cDNA libraries. TCRdb reanalyzed the 5' RACE reads, giving one entry per CDR3 protein sequence and no DNA. Recorded for this sample: 75,000 to 95,000 distinct CDR3 sequences. Study-wide points: Comparably high diversity was seen in both naive subsets, and much lower diversity in memory CD8+ cells. Naive subsets had comparable surface CD5, so TRB CDR3 properties gauged TCR strength. When CXCR3-positive naive cells were set against CXCR3-negative naive cells, the former had more hydrophobic TRB CDR3s.

The receptor was isolated from a human donor in good health. Some clones in this sample may be carry-over from other donors' samples. This chain joins TRBV20-1 and TRBJ2-7; TCRdb picks TRBD1, but there is no DNA to check that call. The sequenced sample was naive CXCR3- CD8+ T cells from blood. Subset in this sample: CD45RO-CCR7+CD27+CD95- naive CD8+ T cells lacking CXCR3 (TNR3-). The CDR3 loop is CSARGRDRDYEQYF.